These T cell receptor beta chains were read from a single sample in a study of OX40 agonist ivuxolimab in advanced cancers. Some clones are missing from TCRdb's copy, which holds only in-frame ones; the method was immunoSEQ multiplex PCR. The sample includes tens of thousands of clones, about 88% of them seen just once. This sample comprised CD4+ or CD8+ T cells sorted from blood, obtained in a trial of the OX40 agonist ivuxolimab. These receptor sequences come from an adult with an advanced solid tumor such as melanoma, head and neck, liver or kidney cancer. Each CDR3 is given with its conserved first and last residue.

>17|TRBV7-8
CASSLWLGRGGTGELFF
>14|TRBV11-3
CASSLRVGLYEQYF
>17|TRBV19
CASSIDWNLAVPYEQYF
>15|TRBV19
CASSIGVAENEKLFF
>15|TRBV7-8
CASSFLEGSTGELFF
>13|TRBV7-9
CASRVDRVETQYF
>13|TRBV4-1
CASSQGDMGGYTF
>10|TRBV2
CASSGYGYTF
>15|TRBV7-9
CASSSLRDSSYEQYF
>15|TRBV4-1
CASSLSGTDPLEQYF
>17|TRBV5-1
CASSLAMGAGVRNEQFF
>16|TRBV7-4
CASSHREGVWRREQYF
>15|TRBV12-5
CASVPGQGLYNEQFF
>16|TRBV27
CASSPTVLSGANVLTF
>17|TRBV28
CASSFSPRLASYNEQFF
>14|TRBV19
CASREDRAGGTQYF
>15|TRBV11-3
CASSPPVPFYNEQFF
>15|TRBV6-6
CASSSQGAPTDTQYF
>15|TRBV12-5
CASGQGRDLNEKLFF
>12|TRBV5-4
CASRGSYNEQFF
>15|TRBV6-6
CASTPRGQLSYEQYF
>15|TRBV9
CASSFFGQGGEELFF
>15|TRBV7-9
CASSLSGADYNEQFF
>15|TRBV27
CASSLGQGASYEQYF
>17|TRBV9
CASSVEDFSSGANVLTF
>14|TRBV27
CASSLRLLTGELFF
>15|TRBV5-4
CASSSGTGGFYEQYF
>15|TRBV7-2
CASSLDAGGVKTQYF
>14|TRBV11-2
CASSPGSGQTEAFF